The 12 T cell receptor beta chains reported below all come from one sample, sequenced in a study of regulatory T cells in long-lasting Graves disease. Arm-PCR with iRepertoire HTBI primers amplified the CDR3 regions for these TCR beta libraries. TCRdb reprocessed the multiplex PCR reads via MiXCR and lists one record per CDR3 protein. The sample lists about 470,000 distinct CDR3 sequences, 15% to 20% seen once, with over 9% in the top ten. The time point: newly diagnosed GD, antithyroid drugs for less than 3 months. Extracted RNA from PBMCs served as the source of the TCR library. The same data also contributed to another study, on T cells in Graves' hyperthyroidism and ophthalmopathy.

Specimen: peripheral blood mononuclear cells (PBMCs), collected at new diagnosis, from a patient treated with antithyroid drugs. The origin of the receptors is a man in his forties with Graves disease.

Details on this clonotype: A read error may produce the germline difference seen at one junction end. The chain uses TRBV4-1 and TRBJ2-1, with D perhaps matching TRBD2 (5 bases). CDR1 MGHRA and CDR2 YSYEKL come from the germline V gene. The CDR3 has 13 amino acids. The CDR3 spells CASSQGRGNEQLF. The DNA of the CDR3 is TGCGCCAGCAGTCAAGGACGAGGGAATGAGCAGCTCTTC.

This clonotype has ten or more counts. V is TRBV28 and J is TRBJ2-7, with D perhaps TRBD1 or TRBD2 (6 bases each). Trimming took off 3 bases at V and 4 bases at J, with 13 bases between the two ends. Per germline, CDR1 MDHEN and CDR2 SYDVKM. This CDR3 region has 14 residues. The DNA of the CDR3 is TGTGCCAGCAGTTTGGGAGAGGGGGGTTACGAGCAGTACTTC. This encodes CASSLGEGGYEQYF.

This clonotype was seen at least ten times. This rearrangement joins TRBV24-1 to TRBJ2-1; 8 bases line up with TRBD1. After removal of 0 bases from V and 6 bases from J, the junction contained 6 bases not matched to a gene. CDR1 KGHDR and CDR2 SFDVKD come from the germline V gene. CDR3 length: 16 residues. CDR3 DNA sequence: TGTGCCACCAGTGATTTGTCTACAGGGGGACGCAATGAGCAGTTCTTC. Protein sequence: CATSDLSTGGRNEQFF.

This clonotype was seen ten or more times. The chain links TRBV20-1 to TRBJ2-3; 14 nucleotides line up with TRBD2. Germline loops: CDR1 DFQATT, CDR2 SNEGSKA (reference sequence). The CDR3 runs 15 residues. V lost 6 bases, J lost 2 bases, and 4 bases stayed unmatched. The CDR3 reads CSATGLAGDTDTQYF. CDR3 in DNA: TGCAGTGCCACGGGACTAGCGGGGGACACAGATACGCAGTATTTT.

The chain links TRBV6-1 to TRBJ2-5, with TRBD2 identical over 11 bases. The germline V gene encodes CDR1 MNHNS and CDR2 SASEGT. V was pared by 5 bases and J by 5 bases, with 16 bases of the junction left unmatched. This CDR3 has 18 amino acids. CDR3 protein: CASSPARRGLAVRETQYF. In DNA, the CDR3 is TGTGCCAGCAGTCCAGCCCGACGGGGACTAGCGGTCAGGGAGACCCAGTACTTC.

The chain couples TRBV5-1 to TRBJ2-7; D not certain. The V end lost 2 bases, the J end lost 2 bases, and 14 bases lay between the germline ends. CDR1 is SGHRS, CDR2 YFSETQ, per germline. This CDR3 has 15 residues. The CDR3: CASSLMQAAAYEQYF. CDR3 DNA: TGCGCCAGCAGCTTAATGCAGGCGGCGGCCTACGAGCAGTACTTC.

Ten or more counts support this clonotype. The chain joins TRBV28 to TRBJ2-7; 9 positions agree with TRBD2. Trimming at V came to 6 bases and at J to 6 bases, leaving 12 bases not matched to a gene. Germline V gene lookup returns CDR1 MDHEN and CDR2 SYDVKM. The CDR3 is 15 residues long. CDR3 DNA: TGTGCCAGCAGCCGTGCGGGCGGGAGGGCCGGCGAGCAGTACTTC. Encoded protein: CASSRAGGRAGEQYF.

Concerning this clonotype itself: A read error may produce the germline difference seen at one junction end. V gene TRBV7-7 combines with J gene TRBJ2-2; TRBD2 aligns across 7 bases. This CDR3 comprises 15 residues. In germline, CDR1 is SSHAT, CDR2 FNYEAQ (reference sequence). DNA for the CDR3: TGTGCTAGCAGCCCTGGACTAGGCAGCACCGGGGAGCTGTTTTTT. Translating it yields CASSPGLGSTGELFF.

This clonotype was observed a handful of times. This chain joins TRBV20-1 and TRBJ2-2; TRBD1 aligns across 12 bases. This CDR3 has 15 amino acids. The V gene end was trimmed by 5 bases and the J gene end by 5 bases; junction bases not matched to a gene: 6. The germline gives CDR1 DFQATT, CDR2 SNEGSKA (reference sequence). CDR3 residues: CSALLGQGATGELFF. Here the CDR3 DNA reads TGCAGTGCTCTTCTGGGACAGGGGGCGACCGGGGAGCTGTTTTTT.

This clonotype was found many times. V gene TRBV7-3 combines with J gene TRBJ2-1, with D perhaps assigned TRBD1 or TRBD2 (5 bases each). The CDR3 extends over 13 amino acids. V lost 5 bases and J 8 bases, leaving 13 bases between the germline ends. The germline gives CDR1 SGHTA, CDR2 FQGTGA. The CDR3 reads CASSLIRGDEQFF. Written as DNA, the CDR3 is TGTGCCAGCAGCCTAATTCGGGGCGATGAGCAGTTCTTC. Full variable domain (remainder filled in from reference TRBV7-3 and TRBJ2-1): GAGVSQTPSNKVTEKGKYVELRCDPISGHTALYWYRQSLGQGPEFLIYFQGTGAADDSGLPNDRFFAVRPEGSVSTLKIQRTERGDSAVYLCASSLIRGDEQFFGPGTRLTVL.

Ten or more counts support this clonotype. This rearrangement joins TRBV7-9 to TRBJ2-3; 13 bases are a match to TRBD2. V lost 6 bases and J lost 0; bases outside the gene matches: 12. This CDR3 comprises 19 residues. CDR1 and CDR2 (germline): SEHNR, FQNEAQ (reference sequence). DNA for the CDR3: TGTGCCAGCAGACTACCCCCGGGACTAGCGGGACACAGCACAGATACGCAGTATTTT. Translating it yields CASRLPPGLAGHSTDTQYF.

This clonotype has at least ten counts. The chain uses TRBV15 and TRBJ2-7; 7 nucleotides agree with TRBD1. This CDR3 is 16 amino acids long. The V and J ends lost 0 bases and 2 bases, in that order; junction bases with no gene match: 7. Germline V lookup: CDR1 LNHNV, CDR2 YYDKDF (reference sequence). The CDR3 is CATSRDTSTGAYEQYF. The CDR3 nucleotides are TGTGCCACCAGCAGAGATACGAGCACAGGGGCCTACGAGCAGTACTTC.